This entry is about one TCR beta chain. Its antigen is as yet unknown. Germline V lookup: CDR1 MNHEY, CDR2 SVGEGT. The CDR3 loop spans 16 amino acids. Trimming took 9 bases from V and 2 from J, leaving 21 bases between them. MiXCR, applied by TCRdb to the 5' RACE reads, yields one record per CDR3 protein. The table lists about 200,000 distinct CDR3 sequences, 9.5% to 10% of them singletons. This specimen belongs to a study of T-cell memory formation after mild COVID-19. Study-wide background: Largely, the TCR clusters proved donor specific.

General study results and limits: Nothing showed for sure that second-wave clones peaking on day 37 were SARS-CoV-2 specific.

This sequence originates from a man aged 18 to 29 who had mild COVID-19 (a few samples of this study predate the infection). Cell type and time point are not known. The chain couples TRBV6-2 or TRBV6-3 to TRBJ2-3; D possibly uses TRBD1 or TRBD2 (5 bases each). Sequenced sample: PBMCs or a T cell subset sorted from them (not recorded which). CDR3 in amino acids: CASTPTGPGITDTQYF. The CDR3 nucleotides read TGTGCCAGTACCCCAACGGGACCTGGAATCACAGATACGCAGTATTTT.